One sample yielded the 6 T cell receptor beta chains listed below, sequenced in a study of response to subunit inactivated influenza vaccine. TCRdb itself ran the RT-PCR reads through MiXCR, one entry per CDR3 protein. The sample holds hundreds of thousands of distinct CDR3 sequences, roughly 25% seen once. This sample comprised CD4+ T cells sorted from PBMCs, obtained less than 6 days after vaccination. These receptor sequences come from a man aged 45 to 65 who received an inactivated influenza vaccine.

The chain carries TRBV27 and TRBJ1-4; D may be TRBD1 (6 bases). Germline lookup yields CDR1 MNHEY and CDR2 SMNVEV (reference sequence). With 6 bases removed from V and 3 bases from J, the gap between germline ends came to 14 bases. This CDR3 region has 15 residues. CDR3: CASSMAEGANEKLFF. CDR3 in DNA: TGTGCCAGCAGCATGGCGGAGGGGGCTAATGAAAAACTGTTTTTT.

The chain's CDR3 is CASSSFSGGKYEQYF. The DNA for the CDR3 is TGCGCCAGCAGCTCATTTAGCGGGGGAAAGTACGAGCAGTACTTC. This sequence joins TRBV5-1 and TRBJ2-7, with TRBD2 identical over 9 bases. V was pared by 3 bases and J by 4 bases, with 8 bases of the junction left unmatched. This CDR3 is built from 15 residues. Germline loops: CDR1 SGHRS, CDR2 YFSETQ.

This clonotype showed up just a few times. The chain recombines TRBV20-1 with TRBJ2-5, with 11 bases matching TRBD2. V trimming: 6 bases; J trimming: 5 bases; junction bases outside the gene matches: 8. The CDR3 has 14 amino acids. Germline lookup yields CDR1 DFQATT and CDR2 SNEGSKA (reference sequence). CDR3 nucleotide sequence: TGCAGTGCCCCTGCGACTAGCGGGATTGAGACCCAGTACTTC. Translated: CSAPATSGIETQYF.

This clonotype was counted only a few times. The chain joins TRBV20-1 to TRBJ1-5; no firm D call. CDR1 is DFQATT and CDR2 is SNEGSKA in the germline V gene (reference sequence). V lost 6 bases and J 3 bases, leaving 15 bases between the germline ends. There are 14 residues in the CDR3. CDR3 nucleotides: TGCAGTGCCTCCCCGTCAGGAGTCAATCAGCCCCAGCATTTT. Amino acids: CSASPSGVNQPQHF.

V and J are TRBV14 and TRBJ2-7; TRBD2 is a possible D gene (7 bases). Germline CDR1 is SGHDN and CDR2 is FVKESK. V was cut by 1 base and J by 7 bases, with 17 bases left in between. The CDR3 loop spans 15 amino acids. The CDR3 sequence: CASSQGGGRPSEQYF. CDR3 coding DNA: TGTGCCAGCAGCCAAGGCGGGGGCCGGCCGAGTGAGCAGTACTTC.

In this sample, this clonotype turned up a few times. The genes are TRBV10-1 and TRBJ2-7, with D possibly matching TRBD1 (6 bases). This CDR3 comprises 14 residues. Germline lookup yields CDR1 WNHNN and CDR2 SYGVQD (reference sequence). Trimming removed 2 bases at V and 5 bases at J, with 13 bases between. The CDR3 sequence is CASSEGDRSHEQYF. For the CDR3, the DNA is TGCGCCAGCAGTGAGGGTGACAGGTCCCACGAGCAGTACTTC.